This T cell receptor (beta chain) was identified during a study of lymphopenia after photon versus proton radiotherapy. Study results and limitations: After the lymphocyte nadir, photon-treated repertoires showed oligoclonal expansion, especially of CD8+ Temra cells.

Produced via immunoSEQ multiplex PCR; TCRdb's table is partial and in-frame only. The table shows about 55,000 clones, with roughly 83% occurring only once. This CDR3 spans 15 amino acids. Germline values: CDR1 SGHVS, CDR2 FQNEAQ. V trimming: 1 base; J trimming: 3 bases; junction bases outside the gene matches: 5. Notes on this clone: Its specificity is unknown.

The chain carries TRBV7-8 and TRBJ2-7; TRBD2 aligns across 8 bases. This sequence was found in a man aged 55 to 70 with pancreatic cancer. Sequences were derived from peripheral blood, sampled from a patient treated with proton-based radiotherapy. The CDR3 sequence is CASSLDRGGSYEQYF. The CDR3 bases are TGTGCCAGCAGCTTAGACCGCGGGGGGAGCTACGAGCAGTACTTC.